This TCR beta chain was observed in a study of shared clonotypes between healthy human individuals. For every subset, genomic DNA was evenly distributed across several immunoSEQ plates. Assay: immunoSEQ multiplex PCR; the TCRdb copy retains only in-frame clones and omits some. The data hold over 950,000 clones, with 60% to 80% observed a single time. The CDR3 runs 15 residues. Germline lookup yields CDR1 ENHRY and CDR2 SYGVKD. Trimming left V 4 bases short and J 3 bases short, with 13 bases between. Sequencing was done on a sample of memory CD4+ T cells from PBMCs. Documented subset: CD45RA-negative fraction. The chain recombines TRBV10-3 with TRBJ2-1; D possibly corresponds to TRBD2 (6 bases). The sequence came from a man between 18 and 35 years old in good health. Some clones in this sample may be carry-over from other donors' samples. The CDR3 DNA follows: TGTGCCATCAGTGGTACTAGGGGAGGCTACAATGAGCAGTTCTTC. This sequence encodes CAISGTRGGYNEQFF.